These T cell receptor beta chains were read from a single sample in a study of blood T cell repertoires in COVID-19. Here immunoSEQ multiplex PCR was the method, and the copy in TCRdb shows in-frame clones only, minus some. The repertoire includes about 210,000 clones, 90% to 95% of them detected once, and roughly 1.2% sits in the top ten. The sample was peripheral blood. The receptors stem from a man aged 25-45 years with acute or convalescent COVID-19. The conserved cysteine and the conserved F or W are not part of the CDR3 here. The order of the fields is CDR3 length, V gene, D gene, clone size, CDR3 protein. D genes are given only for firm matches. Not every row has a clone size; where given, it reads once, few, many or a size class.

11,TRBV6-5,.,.,ASSQWESQPQH
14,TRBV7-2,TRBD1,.,ASSLVPGGTNTEAF
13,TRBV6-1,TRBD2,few,ASSERTSGSNEQF
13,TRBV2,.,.,ASSQAGQYTDTQY
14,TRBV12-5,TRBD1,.,ASGLPPGQANTEAF
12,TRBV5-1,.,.,ASSLGTSTDTQY
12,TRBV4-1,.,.,ASSQDLGAWGYT
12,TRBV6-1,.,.,ASSDAREASPLH
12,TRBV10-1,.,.,ASSETGRQETQY
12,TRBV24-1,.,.,ATRATGTGDTQY
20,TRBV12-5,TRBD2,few,ASGLTTTAVVAGGIQTYEQY
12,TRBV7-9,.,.,ASSSPGDVDEQF
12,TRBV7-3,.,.,ASSLSSNTGELF
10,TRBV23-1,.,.,ASSQPNQPQH
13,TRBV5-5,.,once,ASSSSGLPGGDQY
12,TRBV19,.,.,ASSPPGVNTEAF
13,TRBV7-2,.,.,ASTPTGLVDSPLH
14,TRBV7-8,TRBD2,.,ASKSGSSFGANVLT
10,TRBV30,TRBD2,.,ARGGRGDTQY
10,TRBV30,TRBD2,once,AWSSGSDIQY
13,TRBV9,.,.,ASSVEPTSRDTQY
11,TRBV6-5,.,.,ASTQAGNTEAF
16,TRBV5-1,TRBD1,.,ASSSRPLGQGVNTEAF
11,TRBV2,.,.,ASSRMRGDTQY
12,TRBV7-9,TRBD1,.,ASSLWDRVDEQF
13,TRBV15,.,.,ATSRGRVSTYEQY
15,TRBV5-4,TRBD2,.,ASSLMGLAGVHNEQF
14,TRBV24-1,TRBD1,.,ATSDPGQGGTDTQY
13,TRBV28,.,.,ASSPPAARTGELF
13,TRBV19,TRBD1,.,ASSKPGQGRNEQF
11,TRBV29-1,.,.,SVEVWQQETQY
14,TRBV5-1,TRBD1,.,ASSLDSYRGNTEAF
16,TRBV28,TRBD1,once,ASSKQGAWGGQNTEAF
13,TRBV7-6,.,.,ASSSGGTRQETQY
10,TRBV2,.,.,ASREEAQSYT
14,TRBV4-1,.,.,ASSQGPTSNNYGYT
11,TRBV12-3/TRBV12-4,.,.,ASSTQGWNEQF
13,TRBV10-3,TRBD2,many,AINKAGGHSNEQF
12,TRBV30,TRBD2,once,AWSRSGVRDTQY